This T cell receptor beta chain was captured in a study of tumor and adjacent non-tumor tissue in lung cancer. Study as a whole: Samples averaged around 4 million productive TCRbeta reads each.

Overall study results and limits: Patients with more diverse tumor TCRs had worse survival. Normal lung showed higher cumulative top 100 clone frequency than tumor.

15 amino acids form the CDR3, both terminal residues included. Looked up from germline, CDR1 is SGHNT and CDR2 is YYREEE (reference sequence). The library came from three nested PCR rounds adapted from ARM-PCR protocols. TCRdb ran MiXCR on the multiplex PCR reads and lists one entry per CDR3 protein. The sample records more than 90,000 distinct CDR3 sequences, less than 75% being singletons. No cell sorting was done before RNA was extracted from the tissue. To note about this clonotype: As yet, its antigen is unknown. Because it lacks the conserved phenylalanine or tryptophan at the end, this CDR3 is likely a read error. The DNA is omitted, as the CDR3 cannot be located on it reliably, and the CDR3 follows TCRdb's listing.

V is TRBV5-4 and J is TRBJ2-7; the table gives TRBD2 as D, unverified against the DNA. This receptor was obtained from a man aged 60-69 years with non-small cell lung cancer. Material: lung tumor tissue. This CDR3 reads CASSLGGSFTYEQYS.